These 25 T cell receptor beta chains share one sample of origin, sequenced in a study of blood T cell repertoires in COVID-19. Clones were read by immunoSEQ multiplex PCR, and TCRdb kept only the in-frame ones, dropping some. The sample yields 450,000 to 500,000 clones, 70% to 90% seen once. Sequenced: peripheral blood. Every receptor here comes from a human donor in a cohort sampled during active COVID-19.

This clone has just one count. V gene TRBV27 combines with J gene TRBJ1-1, with 9 bases aligning to TRBD1. With V trimmed by 4 bases and J by 3 bases, 0 bases remained unmatched. This CDR3 is built from 13 residues. CDR1 is MNHEY, CDR2 SMNVEV, per germline (reference sequence). For the CDR3, the DNA is TGTGCCAGCAGTTGGACAGGGGACACTGAAGCTTTCTTT. Translated: CASSWTGDTEAFF.

CDR3 region: CASSLGAGTGGTDTQYF. The CDR3 nucleotides are TGTGCCAGCAGCTTGGGGGCCGGGACAGGGGGCACAGATACGCAGTATTTT. The chain recombines TRBV5-8 with TRBJ2-3; 10 bases line up with TRBD1. This CDR3 is built from 17 residues. After removal of 0 bases from V and 1 base from J, the junction contained 5 bases not matched to a gene. Germline assignment: CDR1 SGHTS and CDR2 YDEGEE.

The chain recombines TRBV7-2 with TRBJ2-2, with D perhaps matching TRBD2 (6 bases). Germline V gene lookup returns CDR1 SGHTA and CDR2 FQGNSA. CDR3 length: 15 residues. Trimming left V 5 bases short and J 4 bases short, with 14 bases between. The CDR3 region has the DNA TGTGCCAGCAGCCTGGGCCCCGGGGGCACCGGGGAGCTGTTTTTT. It encodes CASSLGPGGTGELFF.

The V and J genes are TRBV30 and TRBJ1-2; D not certain. V gave up 1 base and J gave up 2 bases, with 8 bases separating them. Germline V CDR1 and CDR2: GTSNPN, SVGIG (reference sequence). This CDR3 spans 13 amino acids. The CDR3 loop reads CAWSEPYNYGYTF. In DNA form, the CDR3 reads TGTGCCTGGAGTGAGCCATACAACTATGGCTACACCTTC.

This clone was observed a single time. The chain recombines TRBV3-1 (or the pseudogene TRBV3-2) with TRBJ2-5; tentatively, D is TRBD2 (5 bases). CDR1 and CDR2 (germline): LGHDT, YNNKEL (reference sequence). Deletions cut 0 bases from V and 5 bases from J, with 13 bases between. The CDR3 loop spans 15 amino acids. This CDR3 is CASSQDWLAPETQYF. Here the CDR3 DNA reads TGTGCCAGCAGCCAAGATTGGCTAGCCCCCGAGACCCAGTACTTC.

V usage is TRBV3-1 (or the pseudogene TRBV3-2) and J usage is TRBJ1-4; D is uncertain. This CDR3 spans 14 amino acids. V was clipped by 4 bases and J by 3 bases, with 9 bases between them. Germline V lookup: CDR1 LGHDT, CDR2 YNNKEL (reference sequence). The CDR3 sequence is CASSPSPSNEKLFF. DNA for the CDR3: TGTGCCAGCAGCCCCTCCCCCTCTAATGAAAAACTGTTTTTT.

The chain couples TRBV5-6 to TRBJ1-1, with 11 positions matching TRBD1. This CDR3 has 15 residues. Germline CDR1 and CDR2: SGHDT and YYEEEE. V dropped 4 bases and J dropped 5; count of bases not matched to a gene: 7. CDR3 region: CASSPGQGVRTEAFF. In DNA, the CDR3 is TGTGCCAGCAGCCCGGGACAGGGGGTACGGACTGAAGCTTTCTTT. The whole variable domain, filled in from reference TRBV5-6 and TRBJ1-1, reads DAGVTQSPTHLIKTRGQQVTLRCSPKSGHDTVSWYQQALGQGPQFIFQYYEEEERQRGNFPDRFSGHQFPNYSSELNVNALLLGDSALYLCASSPGQGVRTEAFFGQGTRLTVV.

Comment on this clone: This sample includes further DNA sequences coding for the same CDR3. The chain has TRBV7-3 and TRBJ2-3; TRBD2 is a possible D gene (5 bases). The germline V gene encodes CDR1 SGHTA and CDR2 FQGTGA. CDR3 length equals 14 residues. V gave up 4 bases and J gave up 0 bases, with 8 bases separating them. The CDR3 sequence is CASSSGGSTDTQYF. In nucleotides, the CDR3 is TGTGCCAGCAGCTCCGGAGGTAGCACAGATACGCAGTATTTT.

The J gene is TRBJ1-1, the V gene TRBV7-9; 9 nucleotides agree with TRBD1. CDR1 and CDR2 from the germline V gene are SEHNR and FQNEAQ (reference sequence). The V gene end was trimmed by 4 bases and the J gene end by 4 bases; junction bases not matched to a gene: 7. The length of the CDR3 is 15 residues. In DNA form, the CDR3 reads TGTGCCAGCAGCTACACAGGGGGCGGAGGCACTGAAGCTTTCTTT. It specifies CASSYTGGGGTEAFF.

The chain has TRBV9 and TRBJ2-7, with 12 bases matching TRBD2. The CDR3 is 14 amino acids. The germline V gene encodes CDR1 SGDLS and CDR2 YYNGEE. Trimming removed 3 bases from V and 5 bases from J; junction bases left unmatched: 3. The CDR3, as DNA: TGTGCCAGCAGCGCTAGCGGGAGGGACGACGAGCAGTACTTC. Its translation: CASSASGRDDEQYF.

The chain employs TRBV19 and TRBJ2-1; unclear D gene. The CDR3 is 13 residues long. V was trimmed by 11 bases and J by 10 bases, leaving 21 bases between them. Germline V CDR1 and CDR2: LNHDA, SQIVND (reference sequence). Here the CDR3 reads CASSPGLDQEQFF. CDR3 sequence (DNA): TGTGCCTCCTCGCCGGGTTTGGATCAGGAGCAGTTCTTC.

The chain employs TRBV4-2 and TRBJ2-1, with TRBD1 matching 10 bases. The CDR3 runs to 16 residues. The V segment lost 3 bases and the J segment 9 bases; nucleotides outside the gene matches: 11. CDR1 and CDR2 (germline): LGHNA, YNFKEQ. Here the CDR3 DNA reads TGTGCCAGCAGCCACGAGCCTTGGACAGGGGGACCTGAGCAGTTCTTC. Translated: CASSHEPWTGGPEQFF.

The V and J genes are TRBV30 and TRBJ2-7; D remains unclear. Per the germline V gene, CDR1 is GTSNPN and CDR2 is SVGIG (reference sequence). The CDR3 extends over 15 amino acids. Trimming pared 0 bases from V and 0 bases from J, leaving 12 bases between. CDR3 nucleotide sequence: TGTGCCTGGAGTGTCCACTCTACCATCTCCTACGAGCAGTACTTC. It encodes CAWSVHSTISYEQYF.

V usage is TRBV18 and J usage is TRBJ1-4; D might be TRBD1 (5 bases). Trimming shortened V by 3 bases and J by 8 bases, and 16 bases separated the two germline ends. The germline V gene encodes CDR1 KGHSH and CDR2 LQKENI. CDR3 length: 15 residues. The CDR3 sequence is CASSPREGDREKLFF. CDR3 bases: TGTGCCAGCTCACCCAGGGAGGGCGATCGCGAAAAACTGTTTTTT.

The chain couples TRBV5-4 to TRBJ2-3; perhaps TRBD1 as D (6 bases). Germline-derived CDR1 and CDR2 are SGHNT and YYREEE (reference sequence). The CDR3 loop spans 17 amino acids. Trimming removed 0 bases at V and 3 bases at J, with 17 bases between. The CDR3 loop is CASSLGLDRPSTDTQYF. DNA for the CDR3: TGTGCCAGCAGCTTGGGGCTGGACAGACCCTCTACAGATACGCAGTATTTT.

This chain uses TRBV14 with TRBJ1-1, with 9 nucleotides matching TRBD1. This CDR3 has 15 amino acids. V lost 5 bases and J lost 6; bases outside the gene matches: 10. Germline values: CDR1 SGHDN, CDR2 FVKESK. CDR3 sequence (DNA): TGTGCCAGCAGCAAACGATCACAGGGGGCCGCTGAAGCTTTCTTT. Protein sequence: CASSKRSQGAAEAFF.

This rearrangement joins TRBV18 to TRBJ2-1; no clear D gene. This CDR3 is built from 15 residues. The germline V and J ends were trimmed by 0 bases and 0 bases, with 6 bases remaining between them. CDR1 is KGHSH and CDR2 is LQKENI in the germline V gene. CDR3 amino acids: CASSPPSISYNEQFF. The CDR3 nucleotides read TGTGCCAGCTCACCACCTTCCATCTCCTACAATGAGCAGTTCTTC.

The chain recombines TRBV6-6 with TRBJ2-3; D is unclear. The germline V gene has CDR1 MNHNY and CDR2 SVGAGI (reference sequence). CDR3 length: 15 residues. The V and J ends lost 4 bases and 1 base respectively, with 12 bases between them. The CDR3 nucleotides read TGTGCCAGCAGTTCATCGCAAACTCGCACAGATACGCAGTATTTT. This codes for CASSSSQTRTDTQYF.

The chain couples TRBV12-3 or TRBV12-4 to TRBJ2-4; D gene ambiguous. Deletions cut 8 bases from V and 6 bases from J, with 11 bases between. The CDR3 loop spans 12 amino acids. Here the CDR3 DNA reads TGTGCCAGCGGAGAAGAGCGAAACATTCAGTACTTC. Protein sequence: CASGEERNIQYF.

The chain links TRBV18 to TRBJ1-1; D might be TRBD1 (5 bases). V lost 6 bases and J lost 2, with 13 bases in between. CDR1 is KGHSH and CDR2 is LQKENI in the germline V gene. The CDR3 consists of 14 residues. CDR3 amino acids: CASSIGQGNTEAFF. In DNA form, the CDR3 reads TGTGCCAGCTCCATCGGTCAGGGCAACACTGAAGCTTTCTTT.

This chain uses TRBV3-1 (or the pseudogene TRBV3-2) with TRBJ1-5; a weak D match, TRBD1 (5 bases). This CDR3 is 14 amino acids long. The germline CDR1 and CDR2 sequences are LGHDT and YNNKEL (reference sequence). Trimming removed 6 bases at V and 0 bases at J, with 9 bases between. The CDR3 DNA reads as TGTGCCAGCAGTCGCCAGGGTAGCAATCAGCCCCAGCATTTT. It codes for CASSRQGSNQPQHF.

This clone was counted between two and nine times. The chain employs TRBV2 and TRBJ1-6; D remains unclear. Germline V gives CDR1 SNHLY, CDR2 FYNNEI. CDR3 length: 13 residues. Between the trimmed V and J ends, which lost 6 bases and 4 bases, there was a span of 7 bases. The CDR3 spells CASRSGYNSPLHF. The CDR3 nucleotides read TGTGCCAGCAGGAGCGGATATAATTCACCCCTCCACTTT. Full variable domain (outside the CDR3, taken from reference TRBV2 and TRBJ1-6): EPEVTQTPSHQVTQMGQEVILRCVPISNHLYFYWYRQILGQKVEFLVSFYNNEISEKSEIFDDQFSVERPDGSNFTLKIRSTKLEDSAMYFCASRSGYNSPLHFGNGTRLTVT.

The rearrangement links TRBV19 to TRBJ1-1; D may be TRBD1 (6 bases). The V end lost 3 bases, the J end lost 0 bases, and 11 bases lay between the germline ends. Germline CDR1 is LNHDA and CDR2 is SQIVND (reference sequence). The CDR3 totals 15 residues. The CDR3 DNA follows: TGTGCCAGTAGTATTCAGTCAGGGGTGAACACTGAAGCTTTCTTT. As protein: CASSIQSGVNTEAFF.

The V and J genes are TRBV14 and TRBJ1-1, with unresolved D. The CDR3 is 15 residues long. Germline V gives CDR1 SGHDN, CDR2 FVKESK. Trimming stripped 0 bases from V and 1 base from J, with 9 bases between. CDR3 sequence (DNA): TGTGCCAGCAGCCAAGATATCAGCGGGAACACTGAAGCTTTCTTT. Residues: CASSQDISGNTEAFF.

The genes are TRBV12-3 or TRBV12-4 and TRBJ2-7, with 11 positions matching TRBD1. J lost 6 bases, V lost 5 bases, and 3 bases had no gene match. The CDR3 has 13 amino acids. The CDR3 sequence is CASSRGQGAEQYF. CDR3 DNA: TGTGCCAGCAGTCGTGGACAGGGGGCCGAGCAGTACTTC.